This T cell receptor beta chain was retrieved from a study of T cells expressing NK-cell markers. Background on the study: Seven sequenced donors out of eight were HCMV-seropositive, one seronegative. The study's findings and limits: No clear determination of HCMV specificity was made for expanded NKG2C+ T cell clones.

Germline assignment: CDR1 SNHLY and CDR2 FYNNEI. The CDR3 length is 14 residues. About this clonotype: Its antigen is unidentified.

5'RACE template switching with UMIs generated TCR beta cDNA. After re-calling the 5' RACE reads, TCRdb lists one entry per CDR3 protein, DNA absent. This sample's table has 350,000 to 500,000 distinct CDR3 sequences. The chain has TRBV2 and TRBJ1-4; there is no DNA to check the TCRdb D call of TRBD1. This TCR was sampled from a woman aged 18 to 69 in good health. Sample: blood T cells: a sorted CD56 or NKG2C T cell subset, CD4+ or CD8+ T cells, or bulk PBMC T cells (not recorded which). The CDR3 is CASSETGGAEKLFF.